A single sample gave rise to the 16 T cell receptor beta chains below, sequenced in a study of CD8 T cells in ankylosing spondylitis. Study observations and caveats: Ankylosing spondylitis blood appeared to carry a characteristic TCR beta motif of roughly eight highly homologous variants.

Their specific antigens are unknown. MiXCR, applied by TCRdb to the 5' RACE reads, yields one record per CDR3 protein. The sample shows 700,000 to 850,000 distinct CDR3 sequences, approximately 12% of them seen only once. Sequenced material: blood, either unsorted or a sorted T cell fraction (not recorded which). The source is a male donor with ankylosing spondylitis.

This clonotype was detected ten times or more. A read error may produce the germline difference seen at one junction end. This chain joins TRBV20-1 and TRBJ2-5, with a weak D call TRBD1 (5 bases). Germline V gives CDR1 DFQATT, CDR2 SNEGSKA (reference sequence). This CDR3 region has 14 residues. The CDR3 nucleotides are TGCAGTGCTAGAATCGCAGGACACCAAGAGGCCCAGTACTTC. Translated: CSARIAGHQEAQYF.

This clonotype appeared a few times. The chain has TRBV6-2 or TRBV6-3 and TRBJ2-1; 7 bases match TRBD1. From germline, CDR1 is MNHEY and CDR2 SVGEGT. This CDR3 is 12 amino acids long. Unmatched junction bases numbered 7, after V lost 5 bases and J lost 12 bases. CDR3 bases: TGTGCCAGCAGTCAACTAAGGGACAGGCAGTTCTTC. Encoded protein: CASSQLRDRQFF.

This clonotype has at least ten counts. The chain is built from TRBV6-5 and TRBJ1-5; no clear D. Germline loops: CDR1 MNHEY, CDR2 SVGAGI. V lost 0 bases, J lost 3 bases, and 6 bases lay in between. This CDR3 comprises 14 residues. In DNA, the CDR3 is TGTGCCAGCAGTTACTCGTCCCCCAATCAGCCCCAGCATTTT. Translated, it gives CASSYSSPNQPQHF.

This chain connects TRBV5-4 to TRBJ1-2, with D unresolved. The CDR3 has 13 amino acids. Deletions cut 0 bases from V and 8 bases from J, with 11 bases between. CDR1 is SGHNT and CDR2 is YYREEE in the germline V gene (reference sequence). CDR3 loop: CASSLVAAEGYTF. CDR3 coding DNA: TGTGCCAGCAGCTTGGTGGCAGCTGAGGGCTACACCTTC.

This chain links TRBV4-3 with TRBJ2-7; the match to TRBD2 covers 10 bases. Trimming cost V 0 bases and J 3 bases; bases outside gene matches: 5. Germline-derived CDR1 and CDR2 are LGHNA and YSLEER. The CDR3 runs 16 residues. The CDR3 DNA is TGCGCCAGCAGCCAAGATAGGACTAGCGGAGTCTACGAGCAGTACTTC. It codes for CASSQDRTSGVYEQYF.

The chain couples TRBV6-1 to TRBJ2-6; D is undetermined. V shed 5 bases and J shed 0 bases, with 11 bases lying between them. CDR3 length: 16 residues. Germline loops: CDR1 MNHNS, CDR2 SASEGT. The CDR3 DNA follows: TGTGCCAGCAGTCCGCAACCCGTCTCTGGGGCCAACGTCCTGACTTTC. Its protein product is CASSPQPVSGANVLTF.

The sample holds a few counts of this clonotype. V is TRBV7-2 and J is TRBJ2-5; 11 nucleotides agree with TRBD2. CDR3 size: 16 residues. Unmatched junction bases numbered 5, after V lost 5 bases and J lost 0 bases. Per germline, CDR1 SGHTA and CDR2 FQGNSA. The DNA of the CDR3 is TGTGCCAGCAGCACTAGCGGGGGAACGTACCAAGAGACCCAGTACTTC. This sequence encodes CASSTSGGTYQETQYF.

The V and J genes are TRBV19 and TRBJ1-1; weak D call: TRBD1 (5 bases). The germline V gene encodes CDR1 LNHDA and CDR2 SQIVND (reference sequence). The V end lost 7 bases, the J end lost 4 bases, and 13 bases lay between the germline ends. The CDR3 is 13 residues long. The CDR3 DNA sequence: TGTGCCAGTAACCGGGGCTATGGCACTGAAGCTTTCTTT. It translates to CASNRGYGTEAFF.

This clonotype appeared a few times. The CDR3 spells CASTQSKGIYGYTF. CDR3 in DNA: TGTGCCAGCACCCAGTCGAAGGGAATCTATGGCTACACCTTC. J is TRBJ1-2 and V is TRBV7-9; no definite D call. CDR1 SEHNR and CDR2 FQNEAQ come from the germline V gene (reference sequence). The CDR3 is 14 amino acids. V lost 7 bases and J lost 4, with 16 bases in between.

The gene calls are TRBV27 and TRBJ2-7, with 7 bases that match TRBD1. Germline V gene lookup returns CDR1 MNHEY and CDR2 SMNVEV (reference sequence). The CDR3 covers 14 residues. V shed 6 bases, J shed 0 bases, and the junction held 5 bases outside the gene matches. The CDR3 loop reads CASRWDSLSYEQYF. CDR3 DNA sequence: TGTGCCAGCAGGTGGGACAGTCTCTCCTACGAGCAGTACTTC.

In its sample, this clonotype was seen many times. The chain joins TRBV20-1 to TRBJ2-5, with TRBD1 as a possible D gene (5 bases). Germline-derived CDR1 and CDR2 are DFQATT and SNEGSKA (reference sequence). The V gene lost 6 bases and the J gene lost 5 bases, with 13 bases spanning the gap. The CDR3 totals 12 residues. The CDR3 nucleotides read TGCAGTGCAGGGGTCCTGGGCGAGACCCAGTACTTC. Protein sequence: CSAGVLGETQYF.

This clonotype was counted at least ten times. V gene TRBV7-9 combines with J gene TRBJ2-1; no clear D gene. Germline V gene sequence: CDR1 SEHNR, CDR2 FQNEAQ (reference sequence). The CDR3 is 12 amino acids. Trimming stripped 5 bases from V and 7 bases from J, with 9 bases between. The CDR3 DNA sequence: TGTGCCAGCAGCGCGAGACCGAATGAGCAGTTCTTC. Translating it yields CASSARPNEQFF.

V gene TRBV29-1 combines with J gene TRBJ2-7; D not certain. The CDR3 extends over 12 amino acids. The V end was cut by 5 bases, the J end by 2 bases, with 10 bases between. Germline V gene lookup returns CDR1 SQVTM and CDR2 ANQGSEA. CDR3 in amino acids: CSVSDGAYEQYF. CDR3 nucleotides: TGCAGCGTTTCCGACGGAGCCTACGAGCAGTACTTC.

This clonotype was seen a handful of times. V gene TRBV10-3 combines with J gene TRBJ1-1, with D uncertain. Germline loops: CDR1 ENHRY, CDR2 SYGVKD. The CDR3 is 13 residues long. The germline V and J ends were trimmed by 8 bases and 0 bases, with 10 bases remaining between them. This CDR3 is CAIRGDLNTEAFF. The CDR3, as DNA: TGTGCCATCCGGGGTGACCTGAACACTGAAGCTTTCTTT.

The chain couples TRBV5-1 to TRBJ2-5; D might be TRBD2 (5 bases). The CDR3 extends over 15 amino acids. The germline gives CDR1 SGHRS, CDR2 YFSETQ. The V end was cut by 1 base, the J end by 4 bases, with 14 bases between. CDR3 in DNA: TGCGCCAGCAGCTTGATGGACTTACGGGGAGAGACCCAGTACTTC. Translation: CASSLMDLRGETQYF.

The chain recombines TRBV20-1 with TRBJ2-4; D perhaps matches TRBD2 (5 bases). The CDR3 covers 17 residues. Trimming removed 3 bases at V and 3 bases at J, with 21 bases between. Germline V gene sequence: CDR1 DFQATT, CDR2 SNEGSKA (reference sequence). CDR3 sequence reads: CSASPAGLLFDKNIQYF. DNA for the CDR3: TGCAGTGCTAGCCCCGCGGGCTTGCTCTTCGACAAAAACATTCAGTACTTC.